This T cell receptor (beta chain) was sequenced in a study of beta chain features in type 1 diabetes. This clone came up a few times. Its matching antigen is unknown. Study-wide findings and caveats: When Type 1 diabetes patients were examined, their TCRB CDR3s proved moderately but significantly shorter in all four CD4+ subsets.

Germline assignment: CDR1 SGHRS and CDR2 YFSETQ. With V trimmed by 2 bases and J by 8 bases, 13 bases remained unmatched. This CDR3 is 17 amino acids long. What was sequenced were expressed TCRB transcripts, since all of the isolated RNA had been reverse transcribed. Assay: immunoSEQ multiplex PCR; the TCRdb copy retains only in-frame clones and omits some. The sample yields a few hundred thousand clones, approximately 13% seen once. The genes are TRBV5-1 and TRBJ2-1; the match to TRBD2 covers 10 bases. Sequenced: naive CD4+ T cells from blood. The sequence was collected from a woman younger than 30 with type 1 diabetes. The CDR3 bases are TGCGCCAGCAGCTTTCGAGTCATAGCGGGAGGTTTGGATGAGCAGTTCTTC. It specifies CASSFRVIAGGLDEQFF.